A single T cell receptor beta chain is shown here with its context. The sample comes from a study of human T cells and chemical hapten exposure. This CDR3 comprises 11 residues. Germline assignment: CDR1 SGHRS and CDR2 YFSETQ. The V and J ends lost 7 bases and 7 bases, in that order; junction bases with no gene match: 0. Documented time point: patch test 1, 2 weeks after DPC sensitization. As for treatment: therapeutic diphenylcyclopropenone sensitization with weekly scalp DPC. TCRdb reprocessed the RACE reads via MiXCR and lists one record per CDR3 protein. The repertoire holds fewer than 130,000 distinct CDR3 sequences, with 11% as singletons.

This specimen was whole blood, taken in connection with sensitization to the hapten diphenylcyclopropenone (DPC). The origin of this receptor is a woman in her thirties or forties with alopecia areata. Some clones in this sample may be carry-over from other donors' samples. This chain connects TRBV5-1 to TRBJ2-2; 8 nucleotides agree with TRBD2. The CDR3 region is CASREGGELFF. The CDR3 bases are TGCGCCAGCCGGGAGGGCGGGGAGCTGTTTTTT.